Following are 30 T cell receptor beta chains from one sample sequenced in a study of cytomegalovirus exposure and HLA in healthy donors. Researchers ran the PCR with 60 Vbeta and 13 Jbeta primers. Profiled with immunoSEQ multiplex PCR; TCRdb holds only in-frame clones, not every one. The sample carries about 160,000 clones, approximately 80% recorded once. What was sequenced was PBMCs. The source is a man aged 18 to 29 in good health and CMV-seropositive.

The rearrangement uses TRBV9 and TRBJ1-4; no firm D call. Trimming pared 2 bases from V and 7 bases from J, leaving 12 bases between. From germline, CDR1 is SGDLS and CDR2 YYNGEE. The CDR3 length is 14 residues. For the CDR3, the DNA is TGTGCCAGCAGCGTGGGAGTACCCGTTGAAAAACTGTTTTTT. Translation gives CASSVGVPVEKLFF.

The CDR3 sequence is CAIAGLAGSNTGELFF. Here the CDR3 DNA reads TGTGCCATCGCGGGACTAGCGGGATCGAACACCGGGGAGCTGTTTTTT. The V call is TRBV10-3, the J call TRBJ2-2; 13 bases agree with TRBD2. In germline, CDR1 is ENHRY, CDR2 SYGVKD. The CDR3 sequence is 16 residues long. The V gene end was trimmed by 8 bases and the J gene end by 0 bases; junction bases not matched to a gene: 3.

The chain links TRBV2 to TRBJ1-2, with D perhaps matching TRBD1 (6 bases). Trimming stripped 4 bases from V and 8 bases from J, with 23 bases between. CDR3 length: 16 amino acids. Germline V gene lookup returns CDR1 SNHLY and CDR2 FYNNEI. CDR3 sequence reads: CASSVDRPNPTMGYTF. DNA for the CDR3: TGTGCCAGCAGTGTGGACAGACCTAATCCAACTATGGGCTACACCTTC.

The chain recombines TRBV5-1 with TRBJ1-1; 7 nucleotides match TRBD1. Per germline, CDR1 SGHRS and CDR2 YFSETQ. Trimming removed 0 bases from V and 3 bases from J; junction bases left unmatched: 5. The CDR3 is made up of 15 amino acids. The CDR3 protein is CASSLEGQMYTEAFF. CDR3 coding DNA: TGCGCCAGCAGCTTGGAGGGACAGATGTACACTGAAGCTTTCTTT.

Written as DNA, the CDR3 is TGTGCCACCAGCATAAACACCCCGGGACTATACGTGGGCGGAGAGCTGTTTTTT. It codes for CATSINTPGLYVGGELFF. The genes are TRBV15 and TRBJ2-2; 7 nucleotides align to TRBD2. This CDR3 region has 18 residues. Germline V gene data show CDR1 as LNHNV and CDR2 as YYDKDF (reference sequence). With V trimmed by 4 bases and J by 11 bases, 22 bases remained unmatched.

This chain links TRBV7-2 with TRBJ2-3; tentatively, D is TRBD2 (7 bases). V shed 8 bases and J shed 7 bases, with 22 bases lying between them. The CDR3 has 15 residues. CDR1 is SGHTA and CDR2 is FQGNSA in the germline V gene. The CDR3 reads CASRGGAGLSNTQYF. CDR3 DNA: TGTGCCAGCCGAGGGGGGGCGGGCCTCTCGAATACGCAGTATTTT. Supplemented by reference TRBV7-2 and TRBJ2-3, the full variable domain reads GAGVSQSPSNKVTEKGKDVELRCDPISGHTALYWYRQSLGQGLEFLIYFQGNSAPDKSGLPSDRFSAERTGGSVSTLTIQRTQQEDSAVYLCASRGGAGLSNTQYFGPGTRLTVL.

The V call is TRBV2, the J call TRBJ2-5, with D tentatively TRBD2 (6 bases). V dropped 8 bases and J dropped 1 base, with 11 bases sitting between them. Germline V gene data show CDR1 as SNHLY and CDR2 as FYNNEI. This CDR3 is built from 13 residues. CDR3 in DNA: TGTGCCAGCCGGGACTCTCTCCAAGAGACCCAGTACTTC. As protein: CASRDSLQETQYF.

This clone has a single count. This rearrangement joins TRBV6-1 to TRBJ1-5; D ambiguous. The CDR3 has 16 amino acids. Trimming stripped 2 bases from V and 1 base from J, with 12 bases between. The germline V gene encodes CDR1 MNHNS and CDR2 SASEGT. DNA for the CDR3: TGTGCCAGCAGTGAAATGGTATTCGGGAGCAATCAGCCCCAGCATTTT. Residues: CASSEMVFGSNQPQHF.

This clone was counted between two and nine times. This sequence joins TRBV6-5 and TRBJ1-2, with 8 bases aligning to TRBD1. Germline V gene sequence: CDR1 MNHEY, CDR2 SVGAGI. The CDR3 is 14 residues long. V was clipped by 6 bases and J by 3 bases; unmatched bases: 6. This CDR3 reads CASRPTGGDYGYTF. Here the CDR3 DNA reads TGTGCCAGCAGGCCTACAGGGGGGGACTATGGCTACACCTTC.

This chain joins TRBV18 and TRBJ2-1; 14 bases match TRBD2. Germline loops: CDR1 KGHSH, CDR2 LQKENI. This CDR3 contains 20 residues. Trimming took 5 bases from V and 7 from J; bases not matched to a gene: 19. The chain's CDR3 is CASSSKIPPGLAGVGNEQFF. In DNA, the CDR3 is TGTGCCAGCTCATCCAAGATACCACCGGGACTAGCGGGAGTTGGGAATGAGCAGTTCTTC. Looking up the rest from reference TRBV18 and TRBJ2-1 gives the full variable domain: NAGVMQNPRHLVRRRGQEARLRCSPMKGHSHVYWYRQLPEEGLKFMVYLQKENIIDESGMPKERFSAEFPKEGPSILRIQQVVRGDSAAYFCASSSKIPPGLAGVGNEQFFGPGTRLTVL.

CDR3 sequence: CASSYREHYGYTF. CDR3 coding DNA: TGTGCCAGCAGTTACCGGGAACACTATGGCTACACCTTC. This chain connects TRBV6-6 to TRBJ1-2; D is undetermined. The CDR3 spans 13 residues. Trimming cost V 2 bases and J 3 bases, with 7 bases left between them. Per germline, CDR1 MNHNY and CDR2 SVGAGI (reference sequence).

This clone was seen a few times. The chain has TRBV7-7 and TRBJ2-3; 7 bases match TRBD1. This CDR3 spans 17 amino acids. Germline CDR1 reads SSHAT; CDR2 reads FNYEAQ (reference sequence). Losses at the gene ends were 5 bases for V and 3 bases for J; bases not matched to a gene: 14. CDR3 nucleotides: TGTGCCAGCAGCCCCCTCTTAAGGACAGGCTGGACAGATACGCAGTATTTT. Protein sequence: CASSPLLRTGWTDTQYF.

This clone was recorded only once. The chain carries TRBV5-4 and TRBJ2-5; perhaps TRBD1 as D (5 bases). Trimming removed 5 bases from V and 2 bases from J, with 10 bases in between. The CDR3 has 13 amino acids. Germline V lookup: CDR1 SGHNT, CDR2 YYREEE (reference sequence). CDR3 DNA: TGTGCCAGCAGTTCTCAGGGACAAGAGACCCAGTACTTC. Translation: CASSSQGQETQYF.

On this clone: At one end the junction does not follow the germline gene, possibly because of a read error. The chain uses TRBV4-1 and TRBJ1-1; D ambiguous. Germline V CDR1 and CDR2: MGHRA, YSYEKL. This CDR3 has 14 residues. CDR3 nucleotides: TGCGCCAGCACCCAAAGAATAACAGTACCTGAAGCTTTCTTT. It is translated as CASTQRITVPEAFF.

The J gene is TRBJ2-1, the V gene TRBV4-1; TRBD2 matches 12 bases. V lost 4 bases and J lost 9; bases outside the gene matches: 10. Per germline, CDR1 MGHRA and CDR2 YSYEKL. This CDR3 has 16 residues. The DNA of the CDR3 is TGCGCCAGCAGCCCCTATGCTAGCGGGGGGGGCTTTGAGCAGTTCTTC. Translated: CASSPYASGGGFEQFF.

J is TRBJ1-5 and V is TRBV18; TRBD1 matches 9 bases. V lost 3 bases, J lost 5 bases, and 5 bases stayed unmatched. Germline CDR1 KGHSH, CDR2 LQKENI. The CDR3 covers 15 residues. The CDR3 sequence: CASSPGQGSDQPQHF. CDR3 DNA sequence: TGTGCCAGCTCACCGGGACAGGGCAGCGATCAGCCCCAGCATTTT.

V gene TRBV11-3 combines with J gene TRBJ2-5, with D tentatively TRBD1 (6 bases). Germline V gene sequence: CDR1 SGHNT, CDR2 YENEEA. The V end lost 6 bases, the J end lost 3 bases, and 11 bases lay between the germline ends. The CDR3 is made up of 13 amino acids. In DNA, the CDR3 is TGTGCCAGCAGTATAGGGGGTAAAGAGACCCAGTACTTC. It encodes CASSIGGKETQYF.

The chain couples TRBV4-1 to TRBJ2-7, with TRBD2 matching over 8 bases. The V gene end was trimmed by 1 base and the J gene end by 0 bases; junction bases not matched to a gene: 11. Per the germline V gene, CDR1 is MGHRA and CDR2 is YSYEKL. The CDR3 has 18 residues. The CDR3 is CASSQAASGSLPSYEQYF. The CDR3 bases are TGCGCCAGCAGCCAAGCGGCCAGCGGGAGTCTTCCCTCCTACGAGCAGTACTTC.

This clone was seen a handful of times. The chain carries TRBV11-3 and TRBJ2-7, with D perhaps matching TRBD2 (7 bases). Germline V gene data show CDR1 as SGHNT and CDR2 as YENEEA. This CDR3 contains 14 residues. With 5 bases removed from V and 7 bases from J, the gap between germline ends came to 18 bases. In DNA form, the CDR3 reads TGTGCCAGCAGCCCGGGGGGCAGGGGCTGGGAGCAGTACTTC. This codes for CASSPGGRGWEQYF.

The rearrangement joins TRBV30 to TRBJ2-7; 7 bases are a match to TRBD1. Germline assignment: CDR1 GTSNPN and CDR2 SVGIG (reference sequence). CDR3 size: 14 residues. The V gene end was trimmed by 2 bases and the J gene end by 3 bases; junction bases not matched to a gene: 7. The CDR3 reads CAWSRDSTFYEQYF. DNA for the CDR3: TGTGCCTGGAGTAGGGACAGCACATTCTACGAGCAGTACTTC.

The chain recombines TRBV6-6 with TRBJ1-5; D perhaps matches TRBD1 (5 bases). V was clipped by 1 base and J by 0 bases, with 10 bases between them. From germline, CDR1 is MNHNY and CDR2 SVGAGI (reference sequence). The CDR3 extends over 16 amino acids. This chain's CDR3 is CASSYYGGDSNQPQHF. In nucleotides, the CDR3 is TGTGCCAGCAGTTACTACGGGGGGGATAGCAATCAGCCCCAGCATTTT.

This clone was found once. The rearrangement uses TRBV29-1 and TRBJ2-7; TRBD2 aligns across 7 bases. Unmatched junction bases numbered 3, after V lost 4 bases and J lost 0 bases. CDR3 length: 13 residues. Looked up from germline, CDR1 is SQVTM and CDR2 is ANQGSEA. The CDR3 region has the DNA TGCAGCGTTGGTCGCGGGAGCTCCTACGAGCAGTACTTC. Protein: CSVGRGSSYEQYF.

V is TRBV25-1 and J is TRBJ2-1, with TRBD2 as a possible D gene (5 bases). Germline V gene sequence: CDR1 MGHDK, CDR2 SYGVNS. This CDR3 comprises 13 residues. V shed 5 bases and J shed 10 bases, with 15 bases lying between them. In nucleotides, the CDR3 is TGTGCCAGCAGTTCTACTAGGATAGGCGAGCAGTTCTTC. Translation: CASSSTRIGEQFF. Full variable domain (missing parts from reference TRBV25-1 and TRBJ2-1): EADIYQTPRYLVIGTGKKITLECSQTMGHDKMYWYQQDPGMELHLIHYSYGVNSTEKGDLSSESTVSRIRTEHFPLTLESARPSHTSQYLCASSSTRIGEQFFGPGTRLTVL.

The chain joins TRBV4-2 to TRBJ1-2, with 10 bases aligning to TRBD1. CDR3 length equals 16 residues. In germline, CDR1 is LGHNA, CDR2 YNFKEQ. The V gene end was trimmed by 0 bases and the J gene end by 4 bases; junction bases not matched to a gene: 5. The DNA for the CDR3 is TGTGCCAGCAGCCAAGAGAGACAGGGGGCGGGCTATGGCTACACCTTC. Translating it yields CASSQERQGAGYGYTF.

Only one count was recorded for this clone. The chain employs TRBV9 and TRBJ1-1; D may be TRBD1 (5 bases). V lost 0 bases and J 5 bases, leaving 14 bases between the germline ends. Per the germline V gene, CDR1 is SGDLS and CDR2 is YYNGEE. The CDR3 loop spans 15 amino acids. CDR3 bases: TGTGCCAGCAGCGTAGGGGGCGCGACTAGAACTGAAGCTTTCTTT. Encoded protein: CASSVGGATRTEAFF.

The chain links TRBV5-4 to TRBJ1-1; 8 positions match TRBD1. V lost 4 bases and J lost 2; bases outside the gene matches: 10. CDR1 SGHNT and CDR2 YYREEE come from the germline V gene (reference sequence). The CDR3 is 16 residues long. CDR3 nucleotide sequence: TGTGCCAGCAGCCAAAGGGCCGGGACAGGCAACACTGAAGCTTTCTTT. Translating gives CASSQRAGTGNTEAFF.

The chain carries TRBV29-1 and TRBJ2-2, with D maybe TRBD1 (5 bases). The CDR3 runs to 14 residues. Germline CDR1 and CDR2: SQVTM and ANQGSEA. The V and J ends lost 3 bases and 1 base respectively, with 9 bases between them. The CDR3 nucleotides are TGCAGCGTTGATGGGCAGGGGAACACCGGGGAGCTGTTTTTT. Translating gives CSVDGQGNTGELFF.

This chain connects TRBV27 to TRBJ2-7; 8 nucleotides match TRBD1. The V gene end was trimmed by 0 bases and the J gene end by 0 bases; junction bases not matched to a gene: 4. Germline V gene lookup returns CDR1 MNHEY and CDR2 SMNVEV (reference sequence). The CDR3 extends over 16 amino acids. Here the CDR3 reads CASSLSGTGISYEQYF. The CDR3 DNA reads TGTGCCAGCAGTTTATCGGGGACAGGTATCTCCTACGAGCAGTACTTC.

The CDR3 here is CASSVGAGGDSFYGYTF. In nucleotides, the CDR3 is TGTGCCAGCAGCGTAGGGGCAGGGGGCGATTCCTTCTATGGCTACACCTTC. This chain joins TRBV9 and TRBJ1-2; TRBD1 matches at 8 bases. Germline trimming cut 0 bases from V and 4 bases from J; bases unmatched to any gene: 11. The CDR3 runs 17 residues. Germline V CDR1 and CDR2: SGDLS, YYNGEE.

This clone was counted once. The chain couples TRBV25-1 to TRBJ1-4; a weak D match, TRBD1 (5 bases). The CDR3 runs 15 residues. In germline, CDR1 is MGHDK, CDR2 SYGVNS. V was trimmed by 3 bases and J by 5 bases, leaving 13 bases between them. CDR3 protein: CASSDLRAINEKLFF. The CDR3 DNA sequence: TGTGCCAGCAGTGATCTCAGGGCGATAAATGAAAAACTGTTTTTT.